The 6 T cell receptor beta chains given below trace back to one sample, sequenced in a study of spatial heterogeneity in lung cancer. TCRdb itself ran the 5' RACE reads through MiXCR, one entry per CDR3 protein. The sample holds roughly 23,000 distinct CDR3 sequences, around 4.7% seen once. Sample time point: sample taken at primary tumor resection. This material consisted of PBMCs, taken at surgery. The origin of the receptors is a male donor with early-stage non-small cell lung cancer.

By its share, this clonotype is medium-sized. The rearrangement links TRBV5-1 to TRBJ1-2; TRBD1 is a possible D gene (6 bases). The CDR3 is 13 residues long. Germline CDR1 reads SGHRS; CDR2 reads YFSETQ. Trimming stripped 2 bases from V and 6 bases from J, with 11 bases between. CDR3 region: CASSFYGGDGYTF. As DNA, the CDR3 is TGCGCCAGCAGCTTCTACGGGGGCGATGGCTACACCTTC.

This clonotype was counted many times. The chain employs TRBV6-2 or TRBV6-3 and TRBJ2-6; no definite D call. Deletions cut 6 bases from V and 5 bases from J, with 11 bases between. Germline V gives CDR1 MNHEY, CDR2 SVGEGT. CDR3 length: 14 residues. The CDR3 is CASSEPGWANVLTF. CDR3 bases: TGTGCCAGCAGCGAACCCGGCTGGGCCAACGTCCTGACTTTC.

This clonotype was detected many times. The chain joins TRBV20-1 to TRBJ1-6; tentatively, D is TRBD1 (5 bases). Germline-derived CDR1 and CDR2 are DFQATT and SNEGSKA (reference sequence). Trimming stripped 2 bases from V and 3 bases from J, with 8 bases between. The CDR3 length is 14 residues. For the CDR3, the DNA is TGCAGTGCTAGACAGGGCTTCTATAATTCACCCCTCCACTTT. It yields the protein CSARQGFYNSPLHF.

To note about this clonotype: A much larger clone lies a single base off, so this may be a read error. This chain joins TRBV10-1 and TRBJ2-6; TRBD1 agrees at 10 bases. Germline assignment: CDR1 WNHNN and CDR2 SYGVQD (reference sequence). This CDR3 is built from 24 residues. The CDR3: CASSSAHPLGIQDRGESGANVPTF. The DNA of the CDR3 is TGCGCCAGCAGTTCCGCGCATCCCCTGGGGATTCAGGACAGGGGGGAGTCTGGGGCCAACGTCCCGACTTTC.

This clonotype was counted many times. In nucleotides, the CDR3 is TGTGCCAGCAGCCAAGACCGGGGCGGCTACGAGCAGTACTTC. Protein sequence: CASSQDRGGYEQYF. The rearrangement joins TRBV4-2 to TRBJ2-7; D may correspond to TRBD1 or TRBD2 (5 bases each). CDR3 length: 14 amino acids. Trimming removed 0 bases at V and 3 bases at J, with 9 bases between. Looked up from germline, CDR1 is LGHNA and CDR2 is YNFKEQ.

This clonotype was recorded many times. V gene TRBV18 combines with J gene TRBJ1-2; D unclear. Per germline, CDR1 KGHSH and CDR2 LQKENI. Trimming pared 3 bases from V and 6 bases from J, leaving 20 bases between. This CDR3 is built from 16 residues. The CDR3 is CASSPWTASPRDGYTF. The CDR3, as DNA: TGTGCCAGCTCACCTTGGACGGCCAGCCCCCGCGATGGCTACACCTTC.